This T cell receptor beta chain emerged from a study of cytomegalovirus exposure and HLA in healthy donors. About this clone: The antigen remains undetermined.

Assay: immunoSEQ multiplex PCR; the TCRdb copy retains only in-frame clones and omits some. Among just over 80,000 clones listed, 96% were seen once. Whole-study findings and limits: Both high specificity and high sensitivity reportedly marked the classifier's diagnosis of cytomegalovirus status. Specific recognition of CMV antigens was confirmed in vitro for a few chains (all CMV-associated).

This CDR3 comprises 13 residues. V was clipped by 10 bases and J by 0 bases, with 9 bases between them. The germline V gene has CDR1 ENHRY and CDR2 SYGVKD. This TCR was recovered from a woman between 18 and 29 years old in good health and CMV-seronegative. The sequencing input was PBMCs. The chain joins TRBV10-3 to TRBJ2-2; D is unclear. DNA for the CDR3: TGTGCCACCGCCGGAGCGAACACCGGGGAGCTGTTTTTT. The encoded protein is CATAGANTGELFF.